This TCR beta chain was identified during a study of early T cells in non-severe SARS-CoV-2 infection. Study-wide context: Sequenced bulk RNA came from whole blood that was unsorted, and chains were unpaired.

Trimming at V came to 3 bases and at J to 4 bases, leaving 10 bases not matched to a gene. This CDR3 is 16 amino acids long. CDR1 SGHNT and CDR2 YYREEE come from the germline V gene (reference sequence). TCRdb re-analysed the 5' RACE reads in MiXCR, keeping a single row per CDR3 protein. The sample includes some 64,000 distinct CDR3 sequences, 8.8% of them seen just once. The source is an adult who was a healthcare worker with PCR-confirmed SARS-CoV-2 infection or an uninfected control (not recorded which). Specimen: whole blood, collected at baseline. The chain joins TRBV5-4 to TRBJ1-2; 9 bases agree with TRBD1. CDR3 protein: CASSSRTGDYAYGYTF. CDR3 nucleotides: TGTGCCAGCAGCTCCCGGACAGGGGATTATGCCTATGGCTACACCTTC. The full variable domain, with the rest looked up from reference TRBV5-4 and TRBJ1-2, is ETGVTQSPTHLIKTRGQQVTLRCSSQSGHNTVSWYQQALGQGPQFIFQYYREEENGRGNFPPRFSGLQFPNYSSELNVNALELDDSALYLCASSSRTGDYAYGYTFGSGTRLTVV.